The entry that follows covers one T cell receptor beta chain sequence. Antigen: not known. Sequencing was performed with immunoSEQ multiplex PCR; in TCRdb, only in-frame clones are kept and a portion is missing. The sample yields about 99,000 clones, about 91% seen once. This specimen comes from a study of radiotherapy plus CTLA-4 blockade in lung cancer. General observations from the study: Expansion of tumor-derived TCR clones was observed in blood after radiotherapy plus ipilimumab.

CDR1 and CDR2 (germline): SGHRS, YFSETQ. Unmatched junction bases numbered 4, after V lost 0 bases and J lost 7 bases. This CDR3 has 14 amino acids. The sample here was peripheral blood, taken from a patient treated with radiotherapy plus ipilimumab. The receptor was isolated from a human donor with non-small cell lung cancer that progressed on radiotherapy plus ipilimumab. J is TRBJ2-7 and V is TRBV5-1; 10 nucleotides align to TRBD1. CDR3 loop: CASSLGQGAREQYF. The CDR3 DNA is TGCGCCAGCAGCTTGGGACAGGGGGCGAGGGAGCAGTACTTC. The full variable domain, in which reference TRBV5-1 and TRBJ2-7 provide the parts outside the CDR3, is KAGVTQTPRYLIKTRGQQVTLSCSPISGHRSVSWYQQTPGQGLQFLFEYFSETQRNKGNFPGRFSGRQFSNSRSEMNVSTLELGDSALYLCASSLGQGAREQYFGPGTRLTVT.